This entry features one T cell receptor beta chain sequence. These data belong to a study of control samples from healthy donors and cancer patients. This CDR3 is 14 amino acids long. The V and J ends lost 6 bases and 6 bases respectively, with 16 bases between them. CDR1 is MNHNY, CDR2 SVGAGI, per germline (reference sequence). Clones were sequenced by immunoSEQ multiplex PCR, and TCRdb holds only the in-frame ones, with some missing. The data hold 150,000 to 200,000 clones, with about 94% observed a single time. The source of this sequence is a woman in her forties in good health. V usage is TRBV6-6 and J usage is TRBJ2-3, with a weak D call TRBD1 (6 bases). Sequencing was carried out using blood. The chain's CDR3 is CASSWQGNMDTQYF. The CDR3 DNA reads TGTGCCAGCAGCTGGCAGGGGAATATGGATACGCAGTATTTT.